The 30 T cell receptor beta chains listed next were all sequenced from one sample in a study of neurological immune-mediated disorders. TCRdb analysed the 5' RACE reads with MiXCR anew, one entry per CDR3 protein. The table includes about 23,000 distinct CDR3 sequences, about 13% detected once. Source material: PBMCs. These receptors came from a woman aged 55 to 70 with HTLV-1-associated myelopathy (HAM/TSP).

This clonotype appeared many times. The chain recombines TRBV20-1 with TRBJ1-5; D is undetermined. Trimming left V 0 bases short and J 0 bases short, with 15 bases between. Germline-derived CDR1 and CDR2 are DFQATT and SNEGSKA (reference sequence). This CDR3 spans 17 amino acids. CDR3 sequence (DNA): TGCAGTGCTAGAGATCGGGCAAAGGGCTTTAGCAATCAGCCCCAGCATTTT. Amino acid sequence: CSARDRAKGFSNQPQHF.

In its sample, this clonotype was seen a few times. V and J are TRBV5-1 and TRBJ1-1; D gene ambiguous. Germline CDR1 is SGHRS and CDR2 is YFSETQ. Trimming shortened V by 4 bases and J by 1 base, and 8 bases separated the two germline ends. This CDR3 is 13 amino acids long. Written as DNA, the CDR3 is TGCGCCAGCAGCATCCTCCCGAACACTGAAGCTTTCTTT. It yields the protein CASSILPNTEAFF. Full variable domain (missing parts from reference TRBV5-1 and TRBJ1-1): KAGVTQTPRYLIKTRGQQVTLSCSPISGHRSVSWYQQTPGQGLQFLFEYFSETQRNKGNFPGRFSGRQFSNSRSEMNVSTLELGDSALYLCASSILPNTEAFFGQGTRLTVV.

The genes are TRBV7-2 and TRBJ2-7; 10 bases are a match to TRBD1. Germline trimming cut 6 bases from V and 3 bases from J; bases unmatched to any gene: 5. The CDR3 is made up of 14 amino acids. The V gene's germline CDR1 is SGHTA and CDR2 FQGNSA. CDR3 sequence reads: CASSVTGGLYEQYF. CDR3 coding DNA: TGTGCCAGCAGTGTGACAGGGGGCCTCTACGAGCAGTACTTC.

This clonotype was counted at least ten times. The chain recombines TRBV20-1 with TRBJ2-7, with 10 bases that match TRBD1. CDR1 and CDR2 from the germline V gene are DFQATT and SNEGSKA (reference sequence). CDR3 length equals 14 residues. J gave up 6 bases and V 5 bases, and 10 bases lay outside the gene matches. The CDR3 protein is CSALRDRGSGEQYF. In DNA, the CDR3 is TGCAGTGCTCTCCGGGACAGGGGATCGGGCGAGCAGTACTTC.

This clonotype was seen ten or more times. The CDR3 reads CASTSGISTDTQYF. The CDR3 DNA sequence: TGTGCCAGCACCTCAGGGATATCCACAGATACGCAGTATTTT. The chain recombines TRBV7-2 with TRBJ2-3, with D possibly matching TRBD1 (5 bases). This CDR3 has 14 residues. Trimming stripped 7 bases from V and 2 bases from J, with 13 bases between. The germline gives CDR1 SGHTA, CDR2 FQGNSA.

In this sample, this clonotype turned up many times. The V call is TRBV20-1, the J call TRBJ1-6; 10 positions match TRBD1. The ends lost 0 bases at V and 9 bases at J; junction bases unmatched: 8. CDR3 size: 16 residues. CDR1 and CDR2 (germline): DFQATT, SNEGSKA (reference sequence). The CDR3 DNA reads TGCAGTGCTAGAGATCAGCTGACAGGGGGCTCTTCACCCCTCCACTTT. Its protein product is CSARDQLTGGSSPLHF.

The sample holds many counts of this clonotype. V usage is TRBV4-3 and J usage is TRBJ2-2; D is unclear. The CDR3 runs 14 residues. Germline CDR1 and CDR2: LGHNA and YSLEER. The germline V and J ends were trimmed by 0 bases and 4 bases, with 6 bases remaining between them. CDR3 protein: CASSQEDFTGELFF. CDR3 bases: TGCGCCAGCAGCCAAGAAGATTTCACCGGGGAGCTGTTTTTT.

Many counts were recorded for this clonotype. This chain uses TRBV20-1 with TRBJ2-4; TRBD2 matches at 10 bases. Germline trimming cut 4 bases from V and 1 base from J; bases unmatched to any gene: 1. The CDR3 extends over 14 amino acids. Germline loops: CDR1 DFQATT, CDR2 SNEGSKA (reference sequence). In DNA, the CDR3 is TGCAGTGCTACTAGCGGGAGTGCCAAAAACATTCAGTACTTC. Protein product: CSATSGSAKNIQYF.

This clonotype has at least ten counts. The chain employs TRBV5-5 and TRBJ2-7; 10 bases fit TRBD2. Germline V lookup: CDR1 SGHKS, CDR2 YYEKEE (reference sequence). The V segment lost 3 bases and the J segment 0 bases; nucleotides outside the gene matches: 6. The length of the CDR3 is 16 residues. Written as DNA, the CDR3 is TGTGCCAGCAGCTCGCGGACTAGCGGCAGCTCCTACGAGCAGTACTTC. Protein: CASSSRTSGSSYEQYF. Filled out from reference TRBV5-5 and TRBJ2-7, the complete variable domain reads DAGVTQSPTHLIKTRGQQVTLRCSPISGHKSVSWYQQVLGQGPQFIFQYYEKEERGRGNFPDRFSARQFPNYSSELNVNALLLGDSALYLCASSSRTSGSSYEQYFGPGTRLTVT.

This clonotype was seen repeatedly, ten times or more. V usage is TRBV7-7 and J usage is TRBJ2-1; TRBD2 aligns across 7 bases. Germline assignment: CDR1 SSHAT and CDR2 FNYEAQ (reference sequence). The CDR3 totals 14 residues. Germline trimming cut 1 base from V and 4 bases from J; bases unmatched to any gene: 1. CDR3 amino acids: CASSLGGGYNEQFF. The CDR3 bases are TGTGCCAGCAGCTTAGGGGGGGGATACAATGAGCAGTTCTTC.

This clonotype has more than one count but fewer than ten. The chain is built from TRBV9 and TRBJ1-2; possibly TRBD1 for D (6 bases). The germline CDR1 and CDR2 sequences are SGDLS and YYNGEE. The CDR3 spans 14 residues. V was clipped by 0 bases and J by 6 bases, with 12 bases between them. This chain's CDR3 is CASSVATGRDGYTF. In DNA, the CDR3 is TGTGCCAGCAGCGTAGCCACAGGGAGGGATGGCTACACCTTC.

This clonotype was seen ten or more times. This chain uses TRBV5-1 with TRBJ2-3; tentative D call: TRBD1 (6 bases). CDR1 and CDR2 (germline): SGHRS, YFSETQ. This CDR3 spans 15 amino acids. Trimming took off 0 bases at V and 3 bases at J, with 11 bases between the two ends. CDR3 amino acids: CASSLDRVGTDTQYF. DNA for the CDR3: TGCGCCAGCAGCTTGGACAGGGTAGGAACAGATACGCAGTATTTT. Using reference TRBV5-1 and TRBJ2-3 for the parts outside the CDR3, the full variable domain is KAGVTQTPRYLIKTRGQQVTLSCSPISGHRSVSWYQQTPGQGLQFLFEYFSETQRNKGNFPGRFSGRQFSNSRSEMNVSTLELGDSALYLCASSLDRVGTDTQYFGPGTRLTVL.

As regards this clonotype: At one end the junction does not follow the germline gene, possibly because of a read error. This chain joins TRBV6-1 and TRBJ1-1; D gene unclear. Germline V gene sequence: CDR1 MNHNS, CDR2 SASEGT. The CDR3 sequence is 8 residues long. The CDR3 protein is CASREDFF. CDR3 nucleotide sequence: TGTGCCAGTCGCGAAGATTTCTTT.

This clonotype was seen at least ten times. Here the CDR3 DNA reads TGCAGTGCTAGAGAGGCTAGCGGGAGCACAGATACGCAGTATTTT. It yields the protein CSAREASGSTDTQYF. The chain recombines TRBV20-1 with TRBJ2-3, with TRBD2 matching 8 bases. This CDR3 comprises 15 residues. CDR1 and CDR2 (germline): DFQATT, SNEGSKA (reference sequence). With 0 bases clipped from V and 0 bases from J, the junction kept 2 bases outside the gene matches.

By proportion, this clonotype is medium-sized. The chain carries TRBV20-1 and TRBJ1-3, with 7 nucleotides matching TRBD1. V lost 4 bases to trimming and J lost 4 bases; unmatched junction nucleotides: 4. The length of the CDR3 is 13 residues. Germline CDR1 reads DFQATT; CDR2 reads SNEGSKA (reference sequence). The CDR3 here is CSATTGVGNTIYF. CDR3 DNA: TGCAGTGCTACAACAGGGGTCGGAAACACCATATATTTT.

This clonotype was counted ten times or more. The chain's CDR3 is CASSQGKGAIYEQYF. CDR3 bases: TGTGCCAGCAGCCAAGGGAAGGGGGCTATATACGAGCAGTACTTC. J is TRBJ2-7 and V is TRBV4-2; 7 bases match TRBD1. There are 15 residues in the CDR3. Germline values: CDR1 LGHNA, CDR2 YNFKEQ. V was pared by 1 base and J by 4 bases, with 7 bases of the junction left unmatched.

The rearrangement links TRBV5-1 to TRBJ2-1; TRBD2 matches 9 bases. The CDR3 sequence is 14 residues long. Germline V CDR1 and CDR2: SGHRS, YFSETQ. Trimming cost V 6 bases and J 7 bases; bases outside gene matches: 8. The CDR3 DNA reads as TGCGCCAGCACCGGTAGCGGGGGAGGAAATGAGCAGTTCTTC. It codes for CASTGSGGGNEQFF.

To note about this clonotype: The conserved closing phenylalanine or tryptophan is absent in this CDR3, likely reflecting a read error. The V call is TRBV6-4, the J call TRBJ2-1; 7 positions agree with TRBD2. The CDR3 covers 16 residues. J gave up 1 base and V 5 bases, and 8 bases lay outside the gene matches. Germline V gene data show CDR1 as MRHNA and CDR2 as SNTAGT. Written as DNA, the CDR3 is TGTGCCAGCAGTCCCAGGGTAGCGGGTTCCTACAATGAGCAGTTCGTC. Translating it yields CASSPRVAGSYNEQFV.

In this sample, this clonotype turned up many times. The chain uses TRBV7-2 and TRBJ1-6; TRBD1 aligns across 10 bases. V shed 8 bases and J 10 bases; nucleotides not matched to a gene: 8. The germline V gene encodes CDR1 SGHTA and CDR2 FQGNSA. The CDR3 is 14 residues long. The CDR3 DNA follows: TGTGCCAGCGACCCCGGGACAGGGGAATCACCCCTCCACTTT. It encodes CASDPGTGESPLHF.

This clonotype was observed many times. The CDR3 DNA is TGTGCCAGCAGTGAAATTTTTGATCAGCCCCAGCATTTT. Its translation is CASSEIFDQPQHF. The chain couples TRBV27 to TRBJ1-5; D unresolved. Trimming took 5 bases from V and 5 from J, leaving 10 bases between them. The germline V gene encodes CDR1 MNHEY and CDR2 SMNVEV (reference sequence). CDR3 length: 13 amino acids.

This clonotype has ten or more counts. The chain uses TRBV20-1 and TRBJ2-3; the match to TRBD2 covers 12 bases. The CDR3 has 17 residues. Germline CDR1 reads DFQATT; CDR2 reads SNEGSKA (reference sequence). The trim removed 3 bases at V and 0 bases at J, leaving 7 bases unmatched. The CDR3 spells CSASAGTSGPSTDTQYF. Here the CDR3 DNA reads TGCAGTGCTAGCGCCGGGACTAGCGGGCCTAGCACAGATACGCAGTATTTT.

This clonotype showed up many times. This chain connects TRBV20-1 to TRBJ2-3, with no clear D. Germline V gene lookup returns CDR1 DFQATT and CDR2 SNEGSKA (reference sequence). V was trimmed by 0 bases and J by 5 bases, leaving 15 bases between them. The CDR3 covers 15 residues. The CDR3 is CSARDRQRWEDTQYF. In nucleotides, the CDR3 is TGCAGTGCTAGAGATCGGCAGCGCTGGGAAGATACGCAGTATTTT.

Ten or more counts support this clonotype. The rearrangement joins TRBV7-2 to TRBJ1-2, with TRBD1 matching over 9 bases. Germline V lookup: CDR1 SGHTA, CDR2 FQGNSA. The CDR3 sequence is 12 residues long. With V trimmed by 6 bases and J by 10 bases, 6 bases remained unmatched. The CDR3, as DNA: TGTGCCAGCAGGGACAGGGGTCGAGACTACACCTTC. Translation: CASRDRGRDYTF.

At least ten counts were recorded for this clonotype. This rearrangement joins TRBV5-5 to TRBJ2-7; a weak D match, TRBD2 (6 bases). Trimming stripped 2 bases from V and 2 bases from J, with 8 bases between. Germline values: CDR1 SGHKS, CDR2 YYEKEE (reference sequence). The length of the CDR3 is 13 residues. CDR3 loop: CASSLRLAYEQYF. Here the CDR3 DNA reads TGTGCCAGCAGCTTAAGACTAGCCTACGAGCAGTACTTC.

This clonotype appeared many times. The chain couples TRBV6-6 to TRBJ2-2, with 9 positions matching TRBD2. CDR3 length: 15 residues. With V trimmed by 5 bases and J by 5 bases, 6 bases remained unmatched. From germline, CDR1 is MNHNY and CDR2 SVGAGI (reference sequence). The CDR3 region is CASSLSGGDTGELFF. For the CDR3, the DNA is TGTGCCAGCAGTCTTAGCGGGGGAGATACCGGGGAGCTGTTTTTT.

This clonotype was counted ten times or more. This chain uses TRBV30 with TRBJ2-7; the D is unclear. Between the trimmed V and J ends, which lost 1 base and 5 bases, there was a span of 6 bases. This CDR3 is 11 amino acids long. Germline V CDR1 and CDR2: GTSNPN, SVGIG (reference sequence). The CDR3 protein is CAWSAFDEQYF. Written as DNA, the CDR3 is TGTGCCTGGAGTGCTTTCGACGAGCAGTACTTC.

With respect to this clonotype: A much larger clone is a single base away; this may be a read error. The chain joins TRBV7-9 to TRBJ2-5, with a weak D call TRBD2 (5 bases). The CDR3 extends over 14 amino acids. Germline loops: CDR1 SEHNR, CDR2 FQNEAQ (reference sequence). The CDR3 DNA sequence: TGTGTCAGCAGCTTCCCCGGGAAACAAGAGACCCAGTACTTC. Its protein is CVSSFPGKQETQYF.

This clonotype has a count of ten or more. The genes are TRBV3-1 and TRBJ2-3, with TRBD2 matching 9 bases. The trim removed 0 bases at V and 6 bases at J, leaving 10 bases unmatched. This CDR3 comprises 17 residues. CDR1 LGHDT and CDR2 YNNKEL come from the germline V gene (reference sequence). The chain's CDR3 is CASSQDVWSGRYDTQYF. The CDR3 DNA reads as TGTGCCAGCAGCCAAGATGTTTGGAGCGGGAGGTATGATACGCAGTATTTT.

Many counts were recorded for this clonotype. The V call is TRBV6-5, the J call TRBJ1-3; D is undetermined. The germline CDR1 and CDR2 sequences are MNHEY and SVGAGI. The CDR3 is 15 residues long. Trimming left V 6 bases short and J 2 bases short, with 14 bases between. DNA of the CDR3: TGTGCCAGCAGACCGACTGCTGGGGCTGGAAACACCATATATTTT. Protein product: CASRPTAGAGNTIYF.

This clonotype was detected many times. The chain is built from TRBV7-9 and TRBJ2-3; 13 positions match TRBD2. CDR3 size: 17 residues. Germline V CDR1 and CDR2: SEHNR, FQNEAQ (reference sequence). Unmatched junction bases numbered 4, after V lost 4 bases and J lost 0 bases. The chain's CDR3 is CASSSGLAGTSTDTQYF. The CDR3, as DNA: TGTGCCAGCAGCTCGGGACTAGCGGGAACTAGCACAGATACGCAGTATTTT.